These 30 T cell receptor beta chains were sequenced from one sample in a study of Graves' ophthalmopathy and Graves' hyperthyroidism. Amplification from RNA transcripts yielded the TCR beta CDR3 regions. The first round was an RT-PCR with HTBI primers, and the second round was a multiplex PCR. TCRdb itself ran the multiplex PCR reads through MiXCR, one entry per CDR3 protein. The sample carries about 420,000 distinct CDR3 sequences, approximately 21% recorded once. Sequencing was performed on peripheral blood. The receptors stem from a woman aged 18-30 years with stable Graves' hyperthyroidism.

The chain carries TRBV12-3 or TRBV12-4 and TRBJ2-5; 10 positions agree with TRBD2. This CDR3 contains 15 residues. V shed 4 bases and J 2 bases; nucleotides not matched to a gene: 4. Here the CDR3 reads CASSWTSGKQETQYF. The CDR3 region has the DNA TGTGCCAGCAGTTGGACTAGCGGAAAACAAGAGACCCAGTACTTC.

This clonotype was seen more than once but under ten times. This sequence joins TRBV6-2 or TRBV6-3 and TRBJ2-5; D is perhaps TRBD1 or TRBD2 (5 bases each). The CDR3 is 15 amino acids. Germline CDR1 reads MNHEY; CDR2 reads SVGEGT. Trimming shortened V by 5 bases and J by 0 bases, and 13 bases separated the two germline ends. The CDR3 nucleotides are TGTGCCAGCAGTCGTTCCGGGACCCACCAAGAGACCCAGTACTTC. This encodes CASSRSGTHQETQYF.

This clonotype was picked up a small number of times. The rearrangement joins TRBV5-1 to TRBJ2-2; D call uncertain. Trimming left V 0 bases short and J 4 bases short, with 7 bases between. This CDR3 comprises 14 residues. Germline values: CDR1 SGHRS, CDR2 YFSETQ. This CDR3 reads CASSLVSSTGELFF. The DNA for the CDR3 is TGCGCCAGCAGCTTGGTCTCCAGCACCGGGGAGCTGTTTTTT.

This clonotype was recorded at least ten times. Written as DNA, the CDR3 is TGCAGCGGCGCGAAAAGCCAAGAGACCCAGTACTTC. Protein: CSGAKSQETQYF. The rearrangement uses TRBV29-1 and TRBJ2-5; D is uncertain. Trimming removed 7 bases at V and 1 base at J, with 10 bases between. CDR1 is SQVTM, CDR2 ANQGSEA, per germline. This CDR3 has 12 amino acids.

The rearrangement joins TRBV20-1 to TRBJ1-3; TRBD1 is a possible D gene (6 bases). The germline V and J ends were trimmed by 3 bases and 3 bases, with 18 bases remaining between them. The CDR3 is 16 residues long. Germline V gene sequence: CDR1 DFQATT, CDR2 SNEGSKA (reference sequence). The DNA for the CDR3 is TGCAGTGCTAGGGAGGACGGCCTACAGGGTGGAAACACCATATATTTT. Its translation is CSAREDGLQGGNTIYF.

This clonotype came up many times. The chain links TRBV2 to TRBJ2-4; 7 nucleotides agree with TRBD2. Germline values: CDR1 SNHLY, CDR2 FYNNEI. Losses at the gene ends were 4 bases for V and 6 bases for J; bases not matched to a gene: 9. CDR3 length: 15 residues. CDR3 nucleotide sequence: TGTGCCAGCAGTGGAGGGAGCGGGATGGGAAACATTCAGTACTTC. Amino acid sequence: CASSGGSGMGNIQYF.

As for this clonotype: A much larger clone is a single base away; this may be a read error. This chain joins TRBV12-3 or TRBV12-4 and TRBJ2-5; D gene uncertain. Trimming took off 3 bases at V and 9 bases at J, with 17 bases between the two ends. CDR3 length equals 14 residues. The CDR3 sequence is CASSLVYGRASQYF. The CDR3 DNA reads TGTGCCAGCAGTTTGGTATACGGGCGTGCCTCCCAGTACTTC.

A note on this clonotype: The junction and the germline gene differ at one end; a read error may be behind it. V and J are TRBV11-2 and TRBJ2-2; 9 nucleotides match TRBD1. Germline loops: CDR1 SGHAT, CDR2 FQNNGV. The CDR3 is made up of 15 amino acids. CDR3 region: CASSLSGQGTGELWF. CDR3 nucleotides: TGTGCCAGCAGCTTATCCGGACAGGGGACCGGGGAGCTGTGGTTT.

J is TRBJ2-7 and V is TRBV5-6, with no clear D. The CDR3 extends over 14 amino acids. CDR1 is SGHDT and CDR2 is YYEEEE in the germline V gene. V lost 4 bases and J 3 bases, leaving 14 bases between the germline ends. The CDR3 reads CASSPSLVNYEQYF. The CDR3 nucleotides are TGTGCCAGCAGCCCGAGTCTGGTAAACTACGAGCAGTACTTC.

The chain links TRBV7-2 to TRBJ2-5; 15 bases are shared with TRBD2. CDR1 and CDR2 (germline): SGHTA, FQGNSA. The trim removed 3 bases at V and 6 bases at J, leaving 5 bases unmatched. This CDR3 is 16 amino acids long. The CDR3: CASSLGLAGGGKTQYF. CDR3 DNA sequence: TGTGCCAGCAGCTTGGGACTAGCGGGAGGAGGAAAGACCCAGTACTTC. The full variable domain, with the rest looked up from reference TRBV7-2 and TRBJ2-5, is GAGVSQSPSNKVTEKGKDVELRCDPISGHTALYWYRQSLGQGLEFLIYFQGNSAPDKSGLPSDRFSAERTGGSVSTLTIQRTQQEDSAVYLCASSLGLAGGGKTQYFGPGTRLLVL.

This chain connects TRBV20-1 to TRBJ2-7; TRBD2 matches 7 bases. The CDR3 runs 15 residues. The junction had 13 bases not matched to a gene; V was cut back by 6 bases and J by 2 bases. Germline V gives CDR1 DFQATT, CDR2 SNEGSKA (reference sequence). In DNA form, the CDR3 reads TGCAGTGCCGGGTCACTAGCGCACCACCCCTACGAGCAGTACTTC. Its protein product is CSAGSLAHHPYEQYF.

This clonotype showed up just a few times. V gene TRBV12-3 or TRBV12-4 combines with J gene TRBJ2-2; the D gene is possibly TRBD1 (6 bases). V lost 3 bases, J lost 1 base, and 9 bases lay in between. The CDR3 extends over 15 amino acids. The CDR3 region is CASSFSQGNTGELFF. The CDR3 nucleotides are TGTGCCAGCAGTTTCTCACAGGGGAACACCGGGGAGCTGTTTTTT.

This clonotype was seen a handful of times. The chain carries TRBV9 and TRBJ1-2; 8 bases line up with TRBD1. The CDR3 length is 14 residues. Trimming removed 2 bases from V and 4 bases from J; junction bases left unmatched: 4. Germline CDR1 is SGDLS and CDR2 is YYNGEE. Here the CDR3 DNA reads TGTGCCAGCAGCGTTTCCGGGACAGGCTATGGCTACACCTTC. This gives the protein CASSVSGTGYGYTF. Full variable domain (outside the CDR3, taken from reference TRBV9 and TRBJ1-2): DSGVTQTPKHLITATGQRVTLRCSPRSGDLSVYWYQQSLDQGLQFLIQYYNGEERAKGNILERFSAQQFPDLHSELNLSSLELGDSALYFCASSVSGTGYGYTFGSGTRLTVV.

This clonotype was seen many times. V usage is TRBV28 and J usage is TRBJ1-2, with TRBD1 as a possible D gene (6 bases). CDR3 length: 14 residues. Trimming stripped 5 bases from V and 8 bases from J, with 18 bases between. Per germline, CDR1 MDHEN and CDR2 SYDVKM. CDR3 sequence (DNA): TGTGCCAGCAGTCGAATGCAGGGGACGCAAGGCTACACCTTC. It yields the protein CASSRMQGTQGYTF.

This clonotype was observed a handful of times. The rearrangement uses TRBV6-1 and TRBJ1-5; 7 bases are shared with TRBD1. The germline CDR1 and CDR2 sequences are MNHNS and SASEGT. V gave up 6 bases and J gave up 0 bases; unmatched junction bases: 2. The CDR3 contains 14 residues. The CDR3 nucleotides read TGTGCCAGCAGGGGACAGTCTAGCAATCAGCCCCAGCATTTT. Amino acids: CASRGQSSNQPQHF.

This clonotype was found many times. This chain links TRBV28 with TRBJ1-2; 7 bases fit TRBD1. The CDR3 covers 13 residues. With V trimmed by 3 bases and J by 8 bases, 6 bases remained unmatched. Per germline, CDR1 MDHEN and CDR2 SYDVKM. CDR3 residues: CASSLDRPKGYTF. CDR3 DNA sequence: TGTGCCAGCAGTTTGGACAGGCCGAAGGGCTACACCTTC.

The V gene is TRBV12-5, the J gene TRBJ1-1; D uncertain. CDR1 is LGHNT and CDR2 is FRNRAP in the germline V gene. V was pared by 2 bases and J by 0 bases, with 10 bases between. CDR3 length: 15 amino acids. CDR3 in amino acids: CASGLNSGMNTEAFF. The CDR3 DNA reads TGTGCTAGTGGTTTGAACTCGGGGATGAACACTGAAGCTTTCTTT.

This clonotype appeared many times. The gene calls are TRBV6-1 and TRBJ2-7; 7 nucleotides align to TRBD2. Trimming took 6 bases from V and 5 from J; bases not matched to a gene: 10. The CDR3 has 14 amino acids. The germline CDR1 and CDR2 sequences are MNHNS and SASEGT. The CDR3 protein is CASSSRGDGDEQYF. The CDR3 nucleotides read TGTGCCAGCAGCTCCCGGGGGGACGGCGACGAGCAGTACTTC.

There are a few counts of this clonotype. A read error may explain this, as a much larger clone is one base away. CDR3 loop: CASSQETNTEAFF. The CDR3 region has the DNA TGTGCCAGCAGCCAAGAAACGAACACTGAAGCTTTCTTT. The chain links TRBV14 to TRBJ1-1; the D is unclear. Germline V gene sequence: CDR1 SGHDN, CDR2 FVKESK. The V gene lost 0 bases and the J gene lost 1 base, with 3 bases spanning the gap. CDR3 length: 13 amino acids.

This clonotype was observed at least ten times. As DNA, the CDR3 is TGTGCCATCGACGGACAGCAAGAGACCCAGTACTTC. This codes for CAIDGQQETQYF. The chain couples TRBV2 to TRBJ2-5; D may be TRBD1 (6 bases). The germline gives CDR1 SNHLY, CDR2 FYNNEI. Trimming took 10 bases from V and 2 from J, leaving 11 bases between them. The CDR3 runs 12 residues.

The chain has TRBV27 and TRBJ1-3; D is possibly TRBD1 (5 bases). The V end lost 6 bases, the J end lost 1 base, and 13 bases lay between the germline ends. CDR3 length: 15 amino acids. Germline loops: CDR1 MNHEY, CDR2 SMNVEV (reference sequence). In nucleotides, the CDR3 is TGTGCCAGCAGCCAGGGACGGACGTCTGGAAACACCATATATTTT. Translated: CASSQGRTSGNTIYF.

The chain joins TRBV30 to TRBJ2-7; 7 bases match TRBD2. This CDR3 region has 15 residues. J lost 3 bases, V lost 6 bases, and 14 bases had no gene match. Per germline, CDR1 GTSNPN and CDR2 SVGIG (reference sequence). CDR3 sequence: CACIRAGTFDYEQYF. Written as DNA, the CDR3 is TGTGCCTGCATCCGAGCGGGGACCTTTGACTACGAGCAGTACTTC. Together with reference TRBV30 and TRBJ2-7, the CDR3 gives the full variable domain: SQTIHQWPATLVQPVGSPLSLECTVEGTSNPNLYWYRQAAGRGLQLLFYSVGIGQISSEVPQNLSASRPQDRQFILSSKKLLLSDSGFYLCACIRAGTFDYEQYFGPGTRLTVT.

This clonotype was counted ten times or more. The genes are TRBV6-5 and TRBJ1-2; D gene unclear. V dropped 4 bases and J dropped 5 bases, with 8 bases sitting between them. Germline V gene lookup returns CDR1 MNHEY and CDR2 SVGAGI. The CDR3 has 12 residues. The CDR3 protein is CASSSHRYGYTF. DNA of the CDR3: TGTGCCAGCAGTTCCCACAGATATGGCTACACCTTC.

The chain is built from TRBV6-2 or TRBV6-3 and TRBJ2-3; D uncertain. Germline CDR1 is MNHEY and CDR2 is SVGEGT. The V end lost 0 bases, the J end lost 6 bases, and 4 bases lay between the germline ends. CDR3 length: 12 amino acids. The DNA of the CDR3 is TGTGCCAGCAGTTACTCCTTGGATACGCAGTATTTT. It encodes CASSYSLDTQYF.

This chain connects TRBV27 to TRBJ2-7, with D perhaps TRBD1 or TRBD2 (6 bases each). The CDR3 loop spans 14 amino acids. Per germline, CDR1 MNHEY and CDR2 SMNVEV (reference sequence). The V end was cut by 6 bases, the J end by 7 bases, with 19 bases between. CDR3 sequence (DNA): TGTGCCAGCAGCCCCGGGACCGGGGGCGTTGAGCAGTACTTC. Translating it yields CASSPGTGGVEQYF.

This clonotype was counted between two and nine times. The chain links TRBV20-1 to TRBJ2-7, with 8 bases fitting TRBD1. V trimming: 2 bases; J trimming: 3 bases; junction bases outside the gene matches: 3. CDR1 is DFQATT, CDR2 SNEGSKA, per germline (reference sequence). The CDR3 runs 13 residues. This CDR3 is CSARRTGIYEQYF. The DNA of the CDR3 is TGCAGTGCTAGACGGACAGGGATCTACGAGCAGTACTTC.

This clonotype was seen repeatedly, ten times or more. The CDR3 DNA reads TGTGCCTGGAGTGTGGCGGGAAGCTCCTACGAGCAGTACTTC. Translating gives CAWSVAGSSYEQYF. The V call is TRBV30, the J call TRBJ2-7; a weak D match, TRBD2 (6 bases). Germline CDR1 reads GTSNPN; CDR2 reads SVGIG (reference sequence). V shed 0 bases and J shed 0 bases, with 9 bases lying between them. The length of the CDR3 is 14 residues.

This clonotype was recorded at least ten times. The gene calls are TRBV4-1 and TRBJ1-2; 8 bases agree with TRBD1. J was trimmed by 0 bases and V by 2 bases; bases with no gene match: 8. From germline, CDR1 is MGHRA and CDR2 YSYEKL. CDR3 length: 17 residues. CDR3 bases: TGCGCCAGCAGCCAACTCCGGGACAGGAAGACTAACTATGGCTACACCTTC. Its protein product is CASSQLRDRKTNYGYTF.

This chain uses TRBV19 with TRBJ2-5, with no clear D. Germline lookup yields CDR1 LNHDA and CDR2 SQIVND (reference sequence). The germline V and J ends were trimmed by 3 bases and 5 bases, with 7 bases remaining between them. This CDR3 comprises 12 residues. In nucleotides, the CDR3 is TGTGCCAGTAGTATGGTAAGGGAGACCCAGTACTTC. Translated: CASSMVRETQYF.

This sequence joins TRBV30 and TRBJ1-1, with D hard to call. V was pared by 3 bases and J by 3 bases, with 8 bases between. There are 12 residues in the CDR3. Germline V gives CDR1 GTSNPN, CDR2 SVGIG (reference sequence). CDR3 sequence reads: CAWSPGDTEAFF. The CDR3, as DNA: TGTGCCTGGAGCCCAGGCGACACTGAAGCTTTCTTT.